One sample yielded the 15 T cell receptor beta chains listed below, sequenced in a study of CD8 T cells in ankylosing spondylitis. Study outcomes and limitations: What appeared characteristic of ankylosing spondylitis blood was a TCR beta motif of eight highly homologous variants.

These receptors' targets are unknown. A single record per CDR3 protein comes from TCRdb applying MiXCR to the 5' RACE reads. In the table there are roughly 220,000 distinct CDR3 sequences, about a sixth of which are singletons. The sample taken for sequencing was blood, either unsorted or a sorted T cell fraction (not recorded which). The receptor source for this set is a male donor with ankylosing spondylitis.

This chain connects TRBV5-6 to TRBJ2-1; D unclear. Germline CDR1 and CDR2: SGHDT and YYEEEE. The germline V and J ends were trimmed by 7 bases and 1 base, with 15 bases remaining between them. This CDR3 region has 15 residues. This CDR3 reads CASQNERHSYNEQFF. In DNA, the CDR3 is TGTGCCAGCCAAAATGAACGGCATTCCTACAATGAGCAGTTCTTC.

The chain links TRBV14 to TRBJ2-3, with 7 bases identical to TRBD2. This CDR3 has 13 amino acids. J gave up 0 bases and V 10 bases, and 4 bases lay outside the gene matches. Germline V gene data show CDR1 as SGHDN and CDR2 as FVKESK. The CDR3 region is CATSGGSTDTQYF. CDR3 in DNA: TGTGCCACCTCGGGGGGTAGCACAGATACGCAGTATTTT.

The table lists this clonotype with a few counts. V gene TRBV12-3 or TRBV12-4 combines with J gene TRBJ2-1; TRBD1 or TRBD2 may be the D gene (5 bases each). The CDR3 spans 13 residues. V lost 4 bases, J lost 10 bases, and 14 bases lay in between. The CDR3 is CASSSGTAPEQFF. DNA of the CDR3: TGTGCCAGCAGTTCAGGGACGGCGCCGGAGCAGTTCTTC.

This clonotype was detected only a few times. The rearrangement uses TRBV27 and TRBJ2-3; D is uncertain. The CDR3 extends over 13 amino acids. The germline V and J ends were trimmed by 10 bases and 2 bases, with 13 bases remaining between them. Germline loops: CDR1 MNHEY, CDR2 SMNVEV (reference sequence). CDR3 coding DNA: TGTGCCACCTGGAGTGGATTCACAGATACGCAGTATTTT. This translates into CATWSGFTDTQYF.

This clonotype was seen many times. The chain links TRBV12-3 or TRBV12-4 to TRBJ2-1; D possibly matches TRBD1 or TRBD2 (6 bases each). The CDR3 contains 11 residues. Trimming took 5 bases from V and 9 from J, leaving 8 bases between them. The CDR3 is CASSEGGEQFF. Written as DNA, the CDR3 is TGTGCCAGCAGTGAGGGGGGTGAGCAGTTCTTC.

This clonotype was counted between two and nine times. The V gene is TRBV12-3 or TRBV12-4, the J gene TRBJ2-1; D is unclear. The germline V and J ends were trimmed by 5 bases and 4 bases, with 9 bases remaining between them. The CDR3 totals 13 residues. The CDR3 loop is CASSMTVYNEQFF. CDR3 DNA sequence: TGTGCCAGCAGTATGACTGTTTACAATGAGCAGTTCTTC.

The rearrangement uses TRBV11-3 and TRBJ2-2, with no clear D. Trimming took off 2 bases at V and 5 bases at J, with 9 bases between the two ends. Per the germline V gene, CDR1 is SGHNT and CDR2 is YENEEA. This CDR3 region has 14 residues. The CDR3 reads CASSLPGRTGELFF. The DNA of the CDR3 is TGTGCCAGCAGCTTACCCGGACGGACCGGGGAGCTGTTTTTT.

This clonotype was observed a few times. The genes are TRBV9 and TRBJ2-7; 7 nucleotides match TRBD1. CDR1 and CDR2 from the germline V gene are SGDLS and YYNGEE. V shed 5 bases, J shed 0 bases, and the junction held 8 bases outside the gene matches. The CDR3 loop spans 15 amino acids. The CDR3 sequence: CASSKWGTASYEQYF. The CDR3 region has the DNA TGTGCCAGCAGTAAATGGGGGACAGCCTCCTACGAGCAGTACTTC.

The V call is TRBV18, the J call TRBJ2-7, with D uncertain. Trimming shortened V by 3 bases and J by 6 bases, and 12 bases separated the two germline ends. This CDR3 spans 13 amino acids. CDR1 KGHSH and CDR2 LQKENI come from the germline V gene. CDR3 in amino acids: CASSPPYGPEQYF. DNA of the CDR3: TGTGCCAGCTCACCCCCATACGGGCCCGAGCAGTACTTC.

This clonotype was counted a few times. This chain connects TRBV15 to TRBJ2-7, with D perhaps matching TRBD2 (5 bases). Germline V gene lookup returns CDR1 LNHNV and CDR2 YYDKDF (reference sequence). V gave up 0 bases and J gave up 0 bases, with 9 bases separating them. The CDR3 covers 15 residues. For the CDR3, the DNA is TGTGCCACCAGCAGAGATTTAGGGAGCTCCTACGAGCAGTACTTC. Protein product: CATSRDLGSSYEQYF. Based on the CDR3 plus reference TRBV15 and TRBJ2-7, the full variable domain is DAMVIQNPRYQVTQFGKPVTLSCSQTLNHNVMYWYQQKSSQAPKLLFHYYDKDFNNEADTPDNFQSRRPNTSFCFLDIRSPGLGDTAMYLCATSRDLGSSYEQYFGPGTRLTVT.

This rearrangement joins TRBV12-3 or TRBV12-4 to TRBJ1-1, with 7 bases lining up with TRBD1. The CDR3 is 14 amino acids. The V gene end was trimmed by 4 bases and the J gene end by 1 base; junction bases not matched to a gene: 3. The CDR3 loop is CASSWTGENTEAFF. CDR3 nucleotides: TGTGCCAGCAGTTGGACAGGAGAGAACACTGAAGCTTTCTTT.

This clonotype was seen more than once but under ten times. The chain couples TRBV29-1 to TRBJ1-1; 8 nucleotides agree with TRBD1. The CDR3 covers 11 residues. Germline V lookup: CDR1 SQVTM, CDR2 ANQGSEA. V lost 7 bases, J lost 5 bases, and 3 bases stayed unmatched. In DNA, the CDR3 is TGCAGCGCCAGGGGGCCAACTGAAGCTTTCTTT. This gives the protein CSARGPTEAFF.

This clonotype has ten or more counts. This chain connects TRBV29-1 to TRBJ2-1; TRBD1 agrees at 8 bases. V shed 3 bases and J 6 bases; nucleotides not matched to a gene: 13. The CDR3 contains 16 residues. CDR1 is SQVTM and CDR2 is ANQGSEA in the germline V gene. The CDR3 DNA reads TGCAGCGTTGAGGCCTTCGACAGGGGCCTTCTCAATGAGCAGTTCTTC. It translates to CSVEAFDRGLLNEQFF.

The chain employs TRBV10-3 and TRBJ1-1, with 8 positions matching TRBD1. The germline V gene encodes CDR1 ENHRY and CDR2 SYGVKD. The CDR3 has 14 residues. V shed 6 bases, J shed 2 bases, and the junction held 5 bases outside the gene matches. This CDR3 reads CAIRSGGLNTEAFF. Written as DNA, the CDR3 is TGTGCCATCAGGTCAGGGGGCCTAAACACTGAAGCTTTCTTT.

This clonotype was seen a handful of times. The chain is built from TRBV28 and TRBJ2-4, with D maybe TRBD1 (6 bases). V was clipped by 3 bases and J by 4 bases, with 10 bases between them. Germline V gene lookup returns CDR1 MDHEN and CDR2 SYDVKM. The CDR3 is 14 residues long. The CDR3 DNA sequence: TGTGCCAGCAGTTTCGTCAGGGGAAAAAACATTCAGTACTTC. This gives the protein CASSFVRGKNIQYF.